Here is one T cell receptor beta chain with its context. Its antigen remains unknown. TCRdb used MiXCR to reprocess the RT-PCR reads, holding one entry per CDR3 protein. The table lists 200,000 to 300,000 distinct CDR3 sequences, 9.5% to 15% of them singletons. Germline assignment: CDR1 LGHDT and CDR2 YNNKEL (reference sequence). The CDR3 covers 14 residues. The ends lost 0 bases at V and 9 bases at J; junction bases unmatched: 2. These data are taken from a study of response to subunit inactivated influenza vaccine. Findings and limits, study-wide: Each seasonal influenza vaccination, the authors suggested, recruits few new T cells.

The chain recombines TRBV3-1 with TRBJ1-4, with 9 bases lining up with TRBD1. This receptor was obtained from a man aged 50 or older who received an inactivated influenza vaccine. Sequenced material: non-naive T cells sorted from PBMCs, taken 14 days before vaccination. CDR3 sequence: CASSQEGTGKKLFF. The DNA of the CDR3 is TGTGCCAGCAGCCAAGAGGGGACAGGGAAAAAACTGTTTTTT.